Given below is one T cell receptor beta chain in context. This record belongs to a study of blood T cell repertoires in COVID-19. Study-wide background: T cells, B-cell-depleted T cells, or PBMCs provided the cDNA or gDNA that served as material.

Germline V lookup: CDR1 SGHDT, CDR2 YYEEEE. This CDR3 is 16 amino acids long. V was pared by 0 bases and J by 0 bases, with 10 bases between. Clones were sequenced by immunoSEQ multiplex PCR, and TCRdb holds only the in-frame ones, with some missing. This sample carries approximately 240,000 clones, around 80% of them seen once, and the ten largest clones take about 1.3%. The chain recombines TRBV5-6 with TRBJ2-1; no reliable D call. This sequence originates from a young woman with COVID-19, enrolled during active disease. The source material was peripheral blood. The CDR3 is CASSLVPGSSYNEQFF. CDR3 bases: TGTGCCAGCAGCTTGGTCCCAGGTAGCTCCTACAATGAGCAGTTCTTC.